These 29 T cell receptor beta chains were all obtained from the same sample, sequenced in a study of cytomegalovirus exposure and HLA in healthy donors. Amplification used 60 Vbeta primers and 13 Jbeta primers. Clones were sequenced by immunoSEQ multiplex PCR, and TCRdb holds only the in-frame ones, with some missing. There are some 91,000 clones in the sample; 65% to 85% occur only once, and around 3.2% lies in the top ten. The sequenced material came from PBMCs. The source of these receptors is a man aged 40-49 years in good health and CMV-seronegative.

The genes are TRBV4-2 and TRBJ2-1; TRBD1 matches 7 bases. After removal of 4 bases from V and 8 bases from J, the junction contained 8 bases not matched to a gene. Germline CDR1 and CDR2: LGHNA and YNFKEQ. The CDR3 consists of 14 residues. As DNA, the CDR3 is TGTGCCAGCAGCCGAGGGGGCCTAGGGGATGAGCAGTTCTTC. The encoded protein is CASSRGGLGDEQFF.

This chain joins TRBV7-9 and TRBJ1-2; D gene uncertain. The CDR3 runs to 13 residues. V was clipped by 1 base and J by 8 bases, with 11 bases between them. CDR1 SEHNR and CDR2 FQNEAQ come from the germline V gene (reference sequence). CDR3 nucleotides: TGTGCCAGCAGCTTAGTGAGGGAAGACGGCTACACCTTC. It yields the protein CASSLVREDGYTF.

This chain connects TRBV13 to TRBJ2-6, with D tentatively TRBD1 (6 bases). CDR1 is PRHDT, CDR2 FYEKMQ, per germline (reference sequence). The CDR3 sequence is 15 residues long. V was shortened by 5 bases and J by 2 bases, with 10 bases between the two germline ends. The CDR3 bases are TGTGCCAGCAGCCCGTGGGACACTGGGGCCAACGTCCTGACTTTC. Its protein is CASSPWDTGANVLTF.

There are many counts of this clone. This rearrangement joins TRBV11-2 to TRBJ1-3, with 7 bases fitting TRBD1. With 3 bases clipped from V and 4 bases from J, the junction kept 6 bases outside the gene matches. There are 15 residues in the CDR3. Germline-derived CDR1 and CDR2 are SGHAT and FQNNGV. The CDR3 region is CASSFRQGSGNTIYF. CDR3 nucleotide sequence: TGTGCCAGCAGCTTCAGACAGGGATCAGGAAACACCATATATTTT.

The J gene is TRBJ1-6, the V gene TRBV11-2; 7 bases map to TRBD1. Germline V lookup: CDR1 SGHAT, CDR2 FQNNGV. The CDR3 loop spans 15 amino acids. The J segment lost 2 bases and the V segment lost 6 bases, leaving 4 bases of the junction unmatched. The CDR3 spells CASSGGQAYNSPLHF. The CDR3, as DNA: TGTGCCAGCAGTGGCGGACAGGCCTATAATTCACCCCTCCACTTT.

The chain carries TRBV19 and TRBJ2-2; possible D gene TRBD1, 6 bases. The CDR3 spans 14 residues. Germline assignment: CDR1 LNHDA and CDR2 SQIVND (reference sequence). V was trimmed by 2 bases and J by 5 bases, leaving 9 bases between them. The CDR3 is CASSIKTGTGELFF. CDR3 DNA sequence: TGTGCCAGTAGTATAAAAACAGGGACCGGGGAGCTGTTTTTT.

J is TRBJ1-6 and V is TRBV19, with D possibly TRBD1 on 5 matching bases. Looked up from germline, CDR1 is LNHDA and CDR2 is SQIVND (reference sequence). Trimming shortened V by 0 bases and J by 9 bases, and 12 bases separated the two germline ends. CDR3 length: 15 amino acids. The CDR3 region is CASSIEAAGRSPLHF. The CDR3, as DNA: TGTGCCAGTAGTATAGAGGCGGCGGGACGTTCACCCCTCCACTTT.

This clone was seen more than once but under ten times. V gene TRBV5-6 combines with J gene TRBJ2-7, with 7 bases fitting TRBD2. V lost 3 bases to trimming and J lost 5 bases; unmatched junction nucleotides: 14. CDR3 length: 16 residues. Germline CDR1 SGHDT, CDR2 YYEEEE. The DNA for the CDR3 is TGTGCCAGCAGCTGGGGGAGGGACCACCGTAGGAACGAGCAGTACTTC. Protein product: CASSWGRDHRRNEQYF. The complete variable domain, with remaining parts taken from reference TRBV5-6 and TRBJ2-7, reads DAGVTQSPTHLIKTRGQQVTLRCSPKSGHDTVSWYQQALGQGPQFIFQYYEEEERQRGNFPDRFSGHQFPNYSSELNVNALLLGDSALYLCASSWGRDHRRNEQYFGPGTRLTVT.

The genes are TRBV11-3 and TRBJ2-3; TRBD2 matches at 11 bases. The germline V gene has CDR1 SGHNT and CDR2 YENEEA. This CDR3 has 18 amino acids. V lost 1 base, J lost 2 bases, and 8 bases stayed unmatched. The CDR3 nucleotides read TGTGCCAGCAGCTTAGCGGGGCTAGCGGGAGGCAACACAGATACGCAGTATTTT. Translated: CASSLAGLAGGNTDTQYF.

The chain is built from TRBV2 and TRBJ1-6, with 12 bases fitting TRBD1. CDR3 length equals 15 residues. V lost 6 bases to trimming and J lost 7 bases; unmatched junction nucleotides: 4. CDR1 and CDR2 from the germline V gene are SNHLY and FYNNEI. CDR3 region: CASRGTGGGNSPLHF. The DNA of the CDR3 is TGTGCCAGCAGAGGGACAGGGGGCGGAAATTCACCCCTCCACTTT.

The sample holds one count of this clone. The chain carries TRBV29-1 and TRBJ2-7, with 8 bases matching TRBD1. The germline V gene encodes CDR1 SQVTM and CDR2 ANQGSEA. The CDR3 extends over 12 amino acids. The junction had 1 base not matched to a gene; V was cut back by 4 bases and J by 2 bases. The CDR3: CSVAQGAYEQYF. The DNA of the CDR3 is TGCAGCGTTGCACAGGGGGCCTACGAGCAGTACTTC.

The chain employs TRBV5-6 and TRBJ2-1; maybe TRBD2 (6 bases). The V gene lost 0 bases and the J gene lost 0 bases, with 10 bases spanning the gap. CDR3 length: 16 amino acids. CDR1 is SGHDT and CDR2 is YYEEEE in the germline V gene. In DNA form, the CDR3 reads TGTGCCAGCAGCTTGGGGGACTTCGGCTCCTACAATGAGCAGTTCTTC. Translating gives CASSLGDFGSYNEQFF.

The chain couples TRBV10-3 to TRBJ1-1; 9 bases map to TRBD1. J gave up 1 base and V 7 bases, and 10 bases lay outside the gene matches. CDR3 length equals 16 residues. The V gene's germline CDR1 is ENHRY and CDR2 SYGVKD. The CDR3 coding sequence is TGTGCCATCACCGCCGGGACAGGGCCCCAGAACACTGAAGCTTTCTTT. Translation: CAITAGTGPQNTEAFF.

This clone has a single count. V and J are TRBV10-1 and TRBJ2-3; D may be TRBD1 (6 bases). Trimming removed 6 bases from V and 1 base from J, with 14 bases in between. From germline, CDR1 is WNHNN and CDR2 SYGVQD (reference sequence). The CDR3 sequence is 15 residues long. The CDR3 here is CASRETGLGTDTQYF. The CDR3 DNA reads as TGCGCCAGCAGGGAGACAGGATTAGGCACAGATACGCAGTATTTT.

The table lists this clone with a few counts. V and J are TRBV2 and TRBJ2-5, with 8 bases identical to TRBD2. Germline trimming cut 6 bases from V and 7 bases from J; bases unmatched to any gene: 4. Germline V gene data show CDR1 as SNHLY and CDR2 as FYNNEI. The CDR3 runs to 12 residues. The CDR3 nucleotides read TGTGCCAGCAGGCGGGAGGCCCTGACCCAGTACTTC. Amino acids: CASRREALTQYF. The variable domain in full, with the rest retrieved from reference TRBV2 and TRBJ2-5, is EPEVTQTPSHQVTQMGQEVILRCVPISNHLYFYWYRQILGQKVEFLVSFYNNEISEKSEIFDDQFSVERPDGSNFTLKIRSTKLEDSAMYFCASRREALTQYFGPGTRLLVL.

The rearrangement links TRBV27 to TRBJ1-1, with TRBD1 as a possible D gene (5 bases). V shed 6 bases and J shed 8 bases, with 19 bases lying between them. The CDR3 has 14 amino acids. CDR1 MNHEY and CDR2 SMNVEV come from the germline V gene (reference sequence). CDR3 sequence reads: CASSQWKARGEAFF. DNA for the CDR3: TGTGCCAGCAGCCAGTGGAAAGCCCGGGGGGAAGCTTTCTTT.

This chain joins TRBV6-6 and TRBJ1-5; weak D call: TRBD1 (6 bases). Germline V gives CDR1 MNHNY, CDR2 SVGAGI (reference sequence). CDR3 length: 16 residues. The V end was cut by 6 bases, the J end by 4 bases, with 19 bases between. CDR3 amino acids: CASSRTGKGTNQPQHF. The CDR3 nucleotides are TGTGCCAGCAGCAGAACAGGGAAGGGGACAAATCAGCCCCAGCATTTT.

The chain uses TRBV10-1 and TRBJ2-1; the match to TRBD2 covers 7 bases. V was pared by 5 bases and J by 5 bases, with 12 bases of the junction left unmatched. Germline CDR1 WNHNN, CDR2 SYGVQD (reference sequence). The CDR3 has 16 residues. The CDR3 protein is CASSNGLVVGHNEQFF. CDR3 nucleotide sequence: TGCGCCAGCAGTAATGGACTAGTCGTCGGGCACAATGAGCAGTTCTTC.

The chain has TRBV10-3 and TRBJ1-4; D might be TRBD1 (5 bases). Trimming took off 0 bases at V and 5 bases at J, with 10 bases between the two ends. The CDR3 contains 15 residues. CDR1 is ENHRY, CDR2 SYGVKD, per germline. CDR3 sequence: CAISESGARNEKLFF. In nucleotides, the CDR3 is TGTGCCATCAGTGAGTCTGGGGCTCGGAATGAAAAACTGTTTTTT.

This clone was observed a few times. The sample contains more than one DNA sequence encoding this CDR3. This rearrangement joins TRBV6-1 to TRBJ2-3; 13 nucleotides agree with TRBD2. The germline CDR1 and CDR2 sequences are MNHNS and SASEGT. The CDR3 sequence is 15 residues long. V was pared by 4 bases and J by 4 bases, with 2 bases of the junction left unmatched. CDR3 residues: CASSGLAGGPDTQYF. In DNA form, the CDR3 reads TGTGCCAGCAGTGGACTAGCGGGGGGCCCAGATACGCAGTATTTT.

The chain joins TRBV7-9 to TRBJ2-2; D gene unclear. V was cut by 6 bases and J by 3 bases, with 5 bases left in between. CDR1 and CDR2 (germline): SEHNR, FQNEAQ (reference sequence). The CDR3 is made up of 12 amino acids. The DNA for the CDR3 is TGTGCCAGCAGATCTCACACCGGGGAGCTGTTTTTT. It codes for CASRSHTGELFF.

This clone is deemed medium-sized. V usage is TRBV6-4 and J usage is TRBJ2-3, with D possibly TRBD2 on 6 matching bases. The CDR3 covers 14 residues. Looked up from germline, CDR1 is MRHNA and CDR2 is SNTAGT. The germline V and J ends were trimmed by 3 bases and 0 bases, with 7 bases remaining between them. The CDR3 DNA follows: TGTGCCAGCAGTGAGCGGGGTAGCACAGATACGCAGTATTTT. Its protein is CASSERGSTDTQYF.

The genes are TRBV30 and TRBJ2-1; TRBD1 might be the D (5 bases). The CDR3 runs to 13 residues. Germline V gene data show CDR1 as GTSNPN and CDR2 as SVGIG (reference sequence). Trimming stripped 2 bases from V and 8 bases from J, with 13 bases between. This CDR3 is CAWSTSLGDEQFF. CDR3 sequence (DNA): TGTGCCTGGAGTACTTCTCTAGGGGATGAGCAGTTCTTC. Full variable domain (remainder filled in from reference TRBV30 and TRBJ2-1): SQTIHQWPATLVQPVGSPLSLECTVEGTSNPNLYWYRQAAGRGLQLLFYSVGIGQISSEVPQNLSASRPQDRQFILSSKKLLLSDSGFYLCAWSTSLGDEQFFGPGTRLTVL.

The CDR3 here is CASSEGQGTTEAFF. The CDR3 coding sequence is TGTGCCAGCAGTGAGGGACAGGGTACCACTGAAGCTTTCTTT. J is TRBJ1-1 and V is TRBV2; 9 nucleotides agree with TRBD1. Germline lookup yields CDR1 SNHLY and CDR2 FYNNEI. CDR3 size: 14 residues. The V gene end was trimmed by 3 bases and the J gene end by 4 bases; junction bases not matched to a gene: 3.

The rearrangement uses TRBV28 and TRBJ1-1; D is undetermined. CDR3 length: 13 residues. V dropped 2 bases and J dropped 4 bases, with 8 bases sitting between them. The germline CDR1 and CDR2 sequences are MDHEN and SYDVKM. The CDR3 nucleotides are TGTGCCAGCAGTTTAGTTGAGGGCACTGAAGCTTTCTTT. Translation: CASSLVEGTEAFF.

V gene TRBV5-4 combines with J gene TRBJ1-2; perhaps TRBD1 as D (5 bases). In germline, CDR1 is SGHNT, CDR2 YYREEE (reference sequence). The CDR3 totals 15 residues. Deletions cut 4 bases from V and 6 bases from J, with 19 bases between. The CDR3 is CASSRGGKVENGYTF. CDR3 nucleotides: TGTGCCAGCAGCCGGGGGGGGAAAGTAGAAAATGGCTACACCTTC.

V gene TRBV19 combines with J gene TRBJ2-3; D unclear. The germline gives CDR1 LNHDA, CDR2 SQIVND (reference sequence). V shed 3 bases and J shed 3 bases, with 7 bases lying between them. This CDR3 is 13 amino acids long. CDR3 nucleotides: TGTGCCAGTAGTATTGTGAGAACAGATACGCAGTATTTT. Translation gives CASSIVRTDTQYF.

V gene TRBV6-5 combines with J gene TRBJ1-6, with D unclear. The V gene lost 6 bases and the J gene lost 11 bases, with 17 bases spanning the gap. This CDR3 has 14 residues. CDR1 is MNHEY, CDR2 SVGAGI, per germline. DNA for the CDR3: TGTGCCAGCAGCCGTGACGAGGTTTTGACACCCCTCCACTTT. This gives the protein CASSRDEVLTPLHF.

The CDR3 reads CASSFSGVQPQHF. The CDR3 nucleotides are TGTGCCAGCAGTTTTTCCGGGGTTCAGCCCCAGCATTTT. The chain links TRBV27 to TRBJ1-5; D is ambiguous. Germline-derived CDR1 and CDR2 are MNHEY and SMNVEV (reference sequence). The CDR3 loop spans 13 amino acids. V was pared by 3 bases and J by 6 bases, with 9 bases between.